This TCR beta chain stems from a study of T cells in narcolepsy. Study context: Patients with NT1 or NT2 and healthy control donors were enrolled. Findings and caveats of the study: Reportedly, autoreactive clonotypes were serially detected in patients' blood but not controls'. Some memory CD4+ repertoires had no autoreactive clone sequences. HCRT-specific and TRIB2-specific autoreactive clonotypes appeared among same-patient CSF and blood CD4+ clonotypes.

This clone has just one count. The antigen is undetermined. Unmatched junction bases numbered 6, after V lost 4 bases and J lost 7 bases. Germline V gene sequence: CDR1 SEHNR, CDR2 FQNEAQ (reference sequence). The CDR3 extends over 15 amino acids. The protocol was immunoSEQ multiplex PCR, while the TCRdb copy is restricted to in-frame clones and leaves out a portion. The sample lists some 30,000 clones, roughly four fifths seen once, with roughly 0.68% in the top ten. Sample: memory (CD45RA-) CD4+ T cells from blood. The source is a human donor in good health. This rearrangement joins TRBV7-9 to TRBJ1-4, with TRBD1 matching 10 bases. The chain's CDR3 is CASSSGQGEGEKLFF. DNA for the CDR3: TGTGCCAGCAGCTCTGGACAGGGGGAGGGTGAAAAACTGTTTTTT.